These 32 T cell receptor beta chains originate from one sample sequenced in a study of blood T cell repertoires in COVID-19. Using immunoSEQ multiplex PCR, the repertoire was profiled, and TCRdb retains in-frame clones only, with some absent. The data contain about 140,000 clones, over 75% of them singletons. Sequenced sample: peripheral blood. These receptor sequences come from a man aged 50-59 years with acute or convalescent COVID-19.

This chain uses TRBV6-4 with TRBJ2-3, with 11 bases identical to TRBD2. V shed 5 bases, J shed 6 bases, and the junction held 7 bases outside the gene matches. CDR1 and CDR2 (germline): MRHNA, SNTAGT. The CDR3 extends over 15 amino acids. CDR3 amino acids: CASSRLAGTADTQYF. CDR3 nucleotide sequence: TGTGCCAGCAGTAGACTAGCGGGGACTGCGGATACGCAGTATTTT.

This clone has a single count. The chain uses TRBV7-2 and TRBJ1-4; D is unresolved. Germline V gene data show CDR1 as SGHTA and CDR2 as FQGNSA. V was clipped by 5 bases and J by 3 bases, with 13 bases between them. The CDR3 length is 15 residues. The CDR3 DNA reads as TGTGCCAGCAGCGCAAGACAACAGCCTAATGAAAAACTGTTTTTT. Translation: CASSARQQPNEKLFF.

V and J are TRBV5-6 and TRBJ2-7, with 7 bases identical to TRBD1. Germline V lookup: CDR1 SGHDT, CDR2 YYEEEE. V shed 3 bases, J shed 7 bases, and the junction held 10 bases outside the gene matches. The CDR3 runs to 14 residues. CDR3 coding DNA: TGTGCCAGCAGCTCAACCGACAGGGCTCGGGAGCAGTACTTC. Amino acids: CASSSTDRAREQYF. Filled out from reference TRBV5-6 and TRBJ2-7, the complete variable domain reads DAGVTQSPTHLIKTRGQQVTLRCSPKSGHDTVSWYQQALGQGPQFIFQYYEEEERQRGNFPDRFSGHQFPNYSSELNVNALLLGDSALYLCASSSTDRAREQYFGPGTRLTVT.

V usage is TRBV7-9 and J usage is TRBJ1-6; D may be TRBD1 (6 bases). The CDR3 has 14 residues. Trimming left V 0 bases short and J 11 bases short, with 11 bases between. CDR1 and CDR2 from the germline V gene are SEHNR and FQNEAQ (reference sequence). Here the CDR3 reads CASSLALEGAPLHF. CDR3 in DNA: TGTGCCAGCAGCTTAGCGCTTGAGGGGGCACCCCTCCACTTT. The full variable domain, with the rest looked up from reference TRBV7-9 and TRBJ1-6, is DTGVSQNPRHKITKRGQNVTFRCDPISEHNRLYWYRQTLGQGPEFLTYFQNEAQLEKSRLLSDRFSAERPKGSFSTLEIQRTEQGDSAMYLCASSLALEGAPLHFGNGTRLTVT.

The chain joins TRBV4-1 to TRBJ1-4; perhaps TRBD1 as D (5 bases). Germline CDR1 and CDR2: MGHRA and YSYEKL. The CDR3 totals 16 residues. V was shortened by 0 bases and J by 4 bases, with 12 bases between the two germline ends. CDR3 nucleotides: TGCGCCAGCAGCCAAGACAGGGCTAATGTTAATGAAAAACTGTTTTTT. It specifies CASSQDRANVNEKLFF.

This rearrangement joins TRBV5-1 to TRBJ1-4; TRBD1 might be the D (6 bases). CDR1 is SGHRS, CDR2 YFSETQ, per germline. V shed 5 bases and J shed 3 bases, with 11 bases lying between them. The CDR3 runs to 14 residues. In DNA form, the CDR3 reads TGCGCCAGCAGGTCAGGGGCCTCTAATGAAAAACTGTTTTTT. This translates into CASRSGASNEKLFF.

This chain links TRBV9 with TRBJ2-7, with 11 bases fitting TRBD2. V shed 1 base and J 0 bases; nucleotides not matched to a gene: 3. The CDR3 length is 16 residues. Germline V CDR1 and CDR2: SGDLS, YYNGEE. This CDR3 reads CASSVIAGGSSYEQYF. The DNA of the CDR3 is TGTGCCAGCAGCGTAATAGCGGGAGGGAGCTCCTACGAGCAGTACTTC. Full variable domain (missing parts from reference TRBV9 and TRBJ2-7): DSGVTQTPKHLITATGQRVTLRCSPRSGDLSVYWYQQSLDQGLQFLIQYYNGEERAKGNILERFSAQQFPDLHSELNLSSLELGDSALYFCASSVIAGGSSYEQYFGPGTRLTVT.

The chain joins TRBV18 to TRBJ2-1; 7 bases fit TRBD1. J lost 8 bases, V lost 3 bases, and 4 bases had no gene match. The CDR3 length is 13 residues. In germline, CDR1 is KGHSH, CDR2 LQKENI. The CDR3 DNA sequence: TGTGCCAGCTCACCGGGACAGCTCGATGAGCAGTTCTTC. Its protein is CASSPGQLDEQFF.

The table lists this clone with a few counts. The genes are TRBV18 and TRBJ1-5; D gene unclear. V was cut by 6 bases and J by 6 bases, with 15 bases left in between. Per germline, CDR1 KGHSH and CDR2 LQKENI. The CDR3 has 14 amino acids. CDR3 DNA: TGTGCCAGCTCTCGAGGTGAAGAGGGTCAGCCCCAGCATTTT. Its translation: CASSRGEEGQPQHF.

The V call is TRBV5-4, the J call TRBJ2-5; 7 bases line up with TRBD2. CDR1 is SGHNT, CDR2 YYREEE, per germline (reference sequence). The ends lost 2 bases at V and 5 bases at J; junction bases unmatched: 6. The CDR3 is made up of 14 amino acids. The CDR3 nucleotides read TGTGCCAGCAGCTTCGCGGGGGTGGGTGAGACCCAGTACTTC. This sequence encodes CASSFAGVGETQYF.

This chain uses TRBV5-6 with TRBJ2-1; TRBD2 is a possible D gene (5 bases). In germline, CDR1 is SGHDT, CDR2 YYEEEE. This CDR3 contains 13 residues. V shed 5 bases and J shed 5 bases, with 11 bases lying between them. The CDR3 DNA reads as TGTGCCAGCAGTGGATGGGGAGACAATGAGCAGTTCTTC. Protein: CASSGWGDNEQFF.

This clone is a singleton in its sample. V gene TRBV29-1 combines with J gene TRBJ1-1, with 7 bases that match TRBD1. CDR3 size: 12 residues. Germline V gene sequence: CDR1 SQVTM, CDR2 ANQGSEA. Germline trimming cut 6 bases from V and 7 bases from J; bases unmatched to any gene: 8. For the CDR3, the DNA is TGCAGCGTCCAGCCGGGGACAGTTGAAGCTTTCTTT. This encodes CSVQPGTVEAFF.

This clone was seen a single time. For the CDR3, the DNA is TGTGCCAGCAGCTCCCGACATCAGGGGCCTTATTCACCCCTCCACTTT. It encodes CASSSRHQGPYSPLHF. The chain employs TRBV7-9 and TRBJ1-6; D may be TRBD1 (6 bases). This CDR3 is built from 16 residues. V was shortened by 4 bases and J by 8 bases, with 18 bases between the two germline ends. The V gene's germline CDR1 is SEHNR and CDR2 FQNEAQ (reference sequence). Full variable domain (outside the CDR3, taken from reference TRBV7-9 and TRBJ1-6): DTGVSQNPRHKITKRGQNVTFRCDPISEHNRLYWYRQTLGQGPEFLTYFQNEAQLEKSRLLSDRFSAERPKGSFSTLEIQRTEQGDSAMYLCASSSRHQGPYSPLHFGNGTRLTVT.

This chain links TRBV6-5 with TRBJ1-2; tentatively, D is TRBD1 (6 bases). The CDR3 contains 15 residues. The germline CDR1 and CDR2 sequences are MNHEY and SVGAGI. V was pared by 2 bases and J by 8 bases, with 18 bases between. This chain's CDR3 is CASSYGIGQGTGYTF. CDR3 nucleotide sequence: TGTGCCAGCAGTTACGGAATAGGGCAGGGGACCGGCTACACCTTC.

The chain combines TRBV7-2 with TRBJ2-4; 12 positions agree with TRBD2. V dropped 5 bases and J dropped 7; count of bases not matched to a gene: 6. In germline, CDR1 is SGHTA, CDR2 FQGNSA. CDR3 length equals 15 residues. CDR3 in DNA: TGTGCCAGCAGCCCGGAACTAGCGGGGGGCAACATTCAGTACTTC. Encoded protein: CASSPELAGGNIQYF.

CDR3 DNA: TGTGCCAGCAGCCTACGGACAGGGAGCTCCTACGAGCAGTACTTC. It encodes CASSLRTGSSYEQYF. This rearrangement joins TRBV6-6 to TRBJ2-7; 8 bases map to TRBD1. The CDR3 runs 15 residues. Looked up from germline, CDR1 is MNHNY and CDR2 is SVGAGI (reference sequence). The V gene end was trimmed by 6 bases and the J gene end by 0 bases; junction bases not matched to a gene: 7.

The chain uses TRBV3-1 (or the pseudogene TRBV3-2) and TRBJ2-7; D gene uncertain. The CDR3 sequence is 12 residues long. V lost 1 base and J lost 3, with 4 bases in between. CDR1 LGHDT and CDR2 YNNKEL come from the germline V gene (reference sequence). CDR3 loop: CASSQGLYEQYF. CDR3 DNA: TGTGCCAGCAGCCAAGGGCTCTACGAGCAGTACTTC.

This clone has just one count. The chain links TRBV3-1 (or the pseudogene TRBV3-2) to TRBJ2-1; 13 nucleotides agree with TRBD2. The V and J ends lost 3 bases and 8 bases, in that order; junction bases with no gene match: 7. The CDR3 runs to 16 residues. Germline values: CDR1 LGHDT, CDR2 YNNKEL (reference sequence). CDR3 protein: CASSHVGTSGMYEQFF. The CDR3 DNA follows: TGTGCCAGCAGCCACGTCGGGACTAGCGGGATGTATGAGCAGTTCTTC.

This clone was recorded a few times. The rearrangement joins TRBV10-3 to TRBJ2-1; weak D call: TRBD1 (6 bases). The V gene's germline CDR1 is ENHRY and CDR2 SYGVKD. The CDR3 runs to 14 residues. Trimming left V 11 bases short and J 6 bases short, with 20 bases between. The CDR3 sequence is CASFSGTTVNEQFF. Here the CDR3 DNA reads TGTGCCTCTTTCTCCGGGACAACCGTCAATGAGCAGTTCTTC.

A single count supports this clone. This chain uses TRBV5-8 with TRBJ2-5; 7 bases fit TRBD1. CDR3 length equals 15 residues. Germline V gene data show CDR1 as SGHTS and CDR2 as YDEGEE. V trimming: 4 bases; J trimming: 0 bases; junction bases outside the gene matches: 6. CDR3 loop: CASSPGQAYQETQYF. DNA of the CDR3: TGTGCCAGCAGCCCCGGACAGGCGTACCAAGAGACCCAGTACTTC.

The count of this clone is one. J is TRBJ1-1 and V is TRBV9; no definite D call. The CDR3 loop spans 15 amino acids. Trimming cost V 0 bases and J 0 bases, with 9 bases left between them. CDR1 and CDR2 (germline): SGDLS, YYNGEE. CDR3 sequence (DNA): TGTGCCAGCAGCGTAGTTTGGCAGATGAACACTGAAGCTTTCTTT. This codes for CASSVVWQMNTEAFF.

The chain couples TRBV3-1 (or the pseudogene TRBV3-2) to TRBJ2-5; TRBD2 agrees at 7 bases. This CDR3 region has 17 residues. Germline CDR1 and CDR2: LGHDT and YNNKEL (reference sequence). V dropped 0 bases and J dropped 5; count of bases not matched to a gene: 12. The CDR3 nucleotides are TGTGCCAGCAGCCAAGATTGGTTGGGGGGGGGTAAGGAGACCCAGTACTTC. It specifies CASSQDWLGGGKETQYF.

This clone was observed a handful of times. The CDR3 DNA follows: TGTGCCAGCAGCTTTGGGACTAGCAATACCGGGGAGCTGTTTTTT. Protein sequence: CASSFGTSNTGELFF. This rearrangement joins TRBV5-6 to TRBJ2-2; 9 nucleotides agree with TRBD2. The CDR3 loop spans 15 amino acids. Germline V gene sequence: CDR1 SGHDT, CDR2 YYEEEE. J was trimmed by 5 bases and V by 2 bases; bases with no gene match: 4.

The rearrangement links TRBV30 to TRBJ1-2; TRBD1 is a possible D gene (6 bases). CDR1 GTSNPN and CDR2 SVGIG come from the germline V gene (reference sequence). This CDR3 has 13 amino acids. With 3 bases removed from V and 3 bases from J, the gap between germline ends came to 11 bases. CDR3 residues: CAWSSQGDYGYTF. CDR3 bases: TGTGCCTGGAGCTCACAGGGCGACTATGGCTACACCTTC.

This clone came up once. This chain uses TRBV7-9 with TRBJ2-7, with 7 positions matching TRBD2. CDR1 and CDR2 (germline): SEHNR, FQNEAQ (reference sequence). CDR3 size: 14 residues. With V trimmed by 8 bases and J by 3 bases, 10 bases remained unmatched. CDR3 bases: TGTGCCAGCGCTCGGGGGGAGGGGAGCTACGAGCAGTACTTC. It codes for CASARGEGSYEQYF.

The rearrangement uses TRBV6-5 and TRBJ2-5; D not certain. The CDR3 runs 14 residues. Trimming stripped 2 bases from V and 5 bases from J, with 12 bases between. Germline CDR1 reads MNHEY; CDR2 reads SVGAGI. The chain's CDR3 is CASSYTPEVETQYF. Written as DNA, the CDR3 is TGTGCCAGCAGTTACACCCCAGAAGTGGAGACCCAGTACTTC.

V is TRBV24-1 and J is TRBJ1-4; 10 bases match TRBD1. CDR1 KGHDR and CDR2 SFDVKD come from the germline V gene. Unmatched junction bases numbered 19, after V lost 12 bases and J lost 10 bases. This CDR3 is 16 amino acids long. CDR3 amino acids: CAQQGTGELAFGKLFF. Here the CDR3 DNA reads TGTGCCCAACAAGGGACAGGGGAGTTGGCATTTGGAAAACTGTTTTTT.

The count of this clone is one. The rearrangement joins TRBV7-3 to TRBJ1-5; weak D call: TRBD1 (6 bases). The CDR3 covers 13 residues. With 3 bases removed from V and 5 bases from J, the gap between germline ends came to 8 bases. Germline V gene lookup returns CDR1 SGHTA and CDR2 FQGTGA. CDR3 region: CASSLGAYQPQHF. CDR3 nucleotide sequence: TGTGCCAGCAGCTTGGGGGCCTATCAGCCCCAGCATTTT. The variable domain in full, completed from reference TRBV7-3 and TRBJ1-5, reads GAGVSQTPSNKVTEKGKYVELRCDPISGHTALYWYRQSLGQGPEFLIYFQGTGAADDSGLPNDRFFAVRPEGSVSTLKIQRTERGDSAVYLCASSLGAYQPQHFGDGTRLSIL.

V usage is TRBV10-2 and J usage is TRBJ2-6; unclear D gene. The V and J ends lost 5 bases and 0 bases respectively, with 17 bases between them. This CDR3 contains 18 residues. In germline, CDR1 is WSHSY, CDR2 SAAADI. Here the CDR3 reads CASSHFGDHHSGANVLTF. DNA of the CDR3: TGCGCCAGCAGTCACTTTGGAGACCACCACTCTGGGGCCAACGTCCTGACTTTC.

This chain connects TRBV5-1 to TRBJ2-3, with 9 bases matching TRBD2. The ends lost 0 bases at V and 4 bases at J; junction bases unmatched: 3. Per the germline V gene, CDR1 is SGHRS and CDR2 is YFSETQ. The length of the CDR3 is 15 residues. CDR3 nucleotides: TGCGCCAGCAGCTTGGGCGGGGGGGCCCCAGATACGCAGTATTTT. Translation gives CASSLGGGAPDTQYF.

The chain is built from TRBV5-6 and TRBJ2-1; 8 nucleotides agree with TRBD1. After removal of 1 base from V and 0 bases from J, the junction contained 3 bases not matched to a gene. Germline V gene sequence: CDR1 SGHDT, CDR2 YYEEEE. CDR3 length: 16 residues. CDR3 sequence: CASSLQGASSYNEQFF. The CDR3 nucleotides read TGTGCCAGCAGCTTGCAGGGGGCGAGCTCCTACAATGAGCAGTTCTTC.

The chain uses TRBV19 and TRBJ1-1; TRBD1 might be the D (6 bases). Looked up from germline, CDR1 is LNHDA and CDR2 is SQIVND (reference sequence). V was trimmed by 5 bases and J by 1 base, leaving 8 bases between them. The CDR3 is 13 residues long. CDR3 nucleotides: TGTGCCAGTAGTTCCAGGGGGAACACTGAAGCTTTCTTT. Amino acid sequence: CASSSRGNTEAFF.